These 8 T cell receptor beta chains share one sample of origin, sequenced in a study of blood T cell repertoires in COVID-19. The data were produced by immunoSEQ multiplex PCR, yet TCRdb's version contains in-frame clones alone and is incomplete. Of roughly 26,000 clones in the sample, roughly 90% were seen once. The sequenced sample was peripheral blood. The receptors derive from a human donor in a cohort sampled during active COVID-19.

The chain uses TRBV9 and TRBJ2-2; 9 nucleotides line up with TRBD2. The CDR3 covers 15 residues. Trimming cost V 3 bases and J 4 bases; bases outside gene matches: 4. From germline, CDR1 is SGDLS and CDR2 YYNGEE. CDR3 in amino acids: CASSARGGATGELFF. The DNA of the CDR3 is TGTGCCAGCAGCGCGCGGGGGGGCGCCACCGGGGAGCTGTTTTTT.

The V call is TRBV18, the J call TRBJ1-2; 7 positions agree with TRBD1. V lost 6 bases and J lost 5; bases outside the gene matches: 12. Germline V CDR1 and CDR2: KGHSH, LQKENI. This CDR3 is 15 amino acids long. CDR3 loop: CASSNRTGGGYGYTF. The CDR3 nucleotides are TGTGCCAGCTCCAACAGGACAGGCGGGGGGTATGGCTACACCTTC.

For the CDR3, the DNA is TGCGCCAGCAGCTTCCTACAGTCTGGGGCCAACGTCCTGACTTTC. It translates to CASSFLQSGANVLTF. The chain joins TRBV5-1 to TRBJ2-6; D call uncertain. Germline-derived CDR1 and CDR2 are SGHRS and YFSETQ. This CDR3 has 15 amino acids. V was clipped by 2 bases and J by 1 base, with 7 bases between them.

The V gene is TRBV6-6, the J gene TRBJ1-2; 7 bases line up with TRBD1. Germline loops: CDR1 MNHNY, CDR2 SVGAGI (reference sequence). There are 13 residues in the CDR3. Germline trimming cut 4 bases from V and 7 bases from J; bases unmatched to any gene: 6. CDR3 protein: CASSSRSGGGYTF. The CDR3 bases are TGTGCCAGCAGTTCACGCTCAGGGGGTGGCTACACCTTC.

The chain is built from TRBV7-6 and TRBJ1-6; 8 nucleotides align to TRBD1. The J segment lost 9 bases and the V segment lost 5 bases, leaving 6 bases of the junction unmatched. The CDR3 has 14 amino acids. Germline values: CDR1 SGHVS, CDR2 FNYEAQ. The CDR3 DNA reads as TGTGCCAGCAGCCAGACAGGGGTTGGTTCACCCCTCCACTTT. This translates into CASSQTGVGSPLHF. Together with reference TRBV7-6 and TRBJ1-6, the CDR3 gives the full variable domain: GAGVSQSPRYKVTKRGQDVALRCDPISGHVSLYWYRQALGQGPEFLTYFNYEAQQDKSGLPNDRFSAERPEGSISTLTIQRTEQRDSAMYRCASSQTGVGSPLHFGNGTRLTVT.

This clone was observed a single time. The genes are TRBV11-2 and TRBJ2-7, with no clear D. The CDR3 has 14 amino acids. Germline assignment: CDR1 SGHAT and CDR2 FQNNGV. Between the trimmed V and J ends, which lost 2 bases and 1 base, there was a span of 9 bases. The CDR3 coding sequence is TGTGCCAGCAGCTTATCCCCAGGTTCCTACGAGCAGTACTTC. Translating gives CASSLSPGSYEQYF.

The rearrangement uses TRBV3-1 (or the pseudogene TRBV3-2) and TRBJ2-3; D is ambiguous. Trimming stripped 1 base from V and 2 bases from J, with 13 bases between. CDR1 and CDR2 from the germline V gene are LGHDT and YNNKEL (reference sequence). The CDR3 is 16 amino acids. The CDR3 DNA sequence: TGTGCCAGCAGCCAAGGACGCGGTCCTAACACAGATACGCAGTATTTT. It encodes CASSQGRGPNTDTQYF.

The V gene is TRBV6-5, the J gene TRBJ2-1; D possibly corresponds to TRBD1 (6 bases). Germline CDR1 reads MNHEY; CDR2 reads SVGAGI. The CDR3 is 15 residues long. V was pared by 5 bases and J by 2 bases, with 13 bases between. In DNA, the CDR3 is TGTGCCAGCAGTCAGGAAGGGGGTGCCTACAATGAGCAGTTCTTC. Protein: CASSQEGGAYNEQFF.